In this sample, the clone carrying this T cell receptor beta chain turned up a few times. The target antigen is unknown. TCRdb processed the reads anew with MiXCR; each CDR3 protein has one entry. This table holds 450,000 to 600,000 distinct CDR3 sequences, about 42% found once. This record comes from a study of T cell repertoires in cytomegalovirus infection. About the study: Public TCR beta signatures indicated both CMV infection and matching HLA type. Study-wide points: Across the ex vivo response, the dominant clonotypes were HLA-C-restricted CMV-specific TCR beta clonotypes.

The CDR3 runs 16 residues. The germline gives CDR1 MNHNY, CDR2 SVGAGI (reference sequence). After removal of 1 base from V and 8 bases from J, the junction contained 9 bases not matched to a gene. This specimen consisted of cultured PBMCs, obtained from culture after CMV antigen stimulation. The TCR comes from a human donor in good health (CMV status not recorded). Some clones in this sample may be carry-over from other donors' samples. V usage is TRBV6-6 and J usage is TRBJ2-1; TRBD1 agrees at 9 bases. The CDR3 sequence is CASSYFGTGSSHEQFF. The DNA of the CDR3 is TGTGCCAGCAGTTACTTCGGGACAGGGAGTAGCCATGAGCAGTTCTTC.